The 13 T cell receptor beta chains presented below share a single source sample, sequenced in a study of blood T cell repertoires in COVID-19. The repertoire was sequenced with immunoSEQ multiplex PCR; TCRdb's copy has only in-frame clones and lacks some. The data show about 190,000 clones, around 83% seen once. The sequenced material came from peripheral blood. The origin of the receptors is a man aged 45-60 years with active or convalescent COVID-19.

The chain employs TRBV30 and TRBJ2-2; 8 bases are a match to TRBD2. Looked up from germline, CDR1 is GTSNPN and CDR2 is SVGIG (reference sequence). With V trimmed by 2 bases and J by 3 bases, 5 bases remained unmatched. This CDR3 is built from 15 residues. For the CDR3, the DNA is TGTGCCTGGAGTCTCGCGGGGGGCTACACCGGGGAGCTGTTTTTT. As protein: CAWSLAGGYTGELFF.

This chain uses TRBV7-2 with TRBJ2-5, with D perhaps matching TRBD1 (7 bases). This CDR3 spans 14 amino acids. Germline CDR1 is SGHTA and CDR2 is FQGNSA. With 5 bases removed from V and 4 bases from J, the gap between germline ends came to 14 bases. The CDR3 here is CASSPRQGGETQYF. In nucleotides, the CDR3 is TGTGCCAGCAGCCCTCGACAGGGAGGAGAGACCCAGTACTTC. Full variable domain (missing parts from reference TRBV7-2 and TRBJ2-5): GAGVSQSPSNKVTEKGKDVELRCDPISGHTALYWYRQSLGQGLEFLIYFQGNSAPDKSGLPSDRFSAERTGGSVSTLTIQRTQQEDSAVYLCASSPRQGGETQYFGPGTRLLVL.

The chain couples TRBV30 to TRBJ1-4, with TRBD1 matching over 8 bases. This CDR3 comprises 14 residues. V gave up 2 bases and J gave up 8 bases; unmatched junction bases: 7. The V gene's germline CDR1 is GTSNPN and CDR2 SVGIG (reference sequence). The CDR3 coding sequence is TGTGCCTGGAGTCCGACAGGGGAAGAAGAAAAACTGTTTTTT. This codes for CAWSPTGEEEKLFF.

The chain has TRBV10-3 and TRBJ2-2; maybe TRBD2 (6 bases). Germline V CDR1 and CDR2: ENHRY, SYGVKD. V was shortened by 4 bases and J by 4 bases, with 25 bases between the two germline ends. The CDR3 is 19 amino acids. Here the CDR3 reads CAISGAAGRRGRGTGELFF. CDR3 in DNA: TGTGCCATCAGTGGGGCGGCAGGGAGGAGAGGTCGTGGCACCGGGGAGCTGTTTTTT.

Here the CDR3 reads CASSEDRLNEKLFF. CDR3 DNA: TGTGCCAGTAGTGAAGACAGGCTAAATGAAAAACTGTTTTTT. This chain uses TRBV19 with TRBJ1-4, with TRBD1 as a possible D gene (6 bases). The CDR3 consists of 14 residues. V gave up 5 bases and J gave up 5 bases, with 12 bases separating them. From germline, CDR1 is LNHDA and CDR2 SQIVND (reference sequence).

The V and J genes are TRBV27 and TRBJ1-1; D not certain. This CDR3 region has 14 residues. Trimming pared 4 bases from V and 6 bases from J, leaving 15 bases between. Germline CDR1 and CDR2: MNHEY and SMNVEV (reference sequence). The CDR3 coding sequence is TGTGCCAGCAGTTCGCAACGCCCCGGGGCTGAAGCTTTCTTT. Encoded protein: CASSSQRPGAEAFF.

This clone showed up just a few times. The chain carries TRBV7-2 and TRBJ1-1, with 7 bases that match TRBD1. Germline CDR1 reads SGHTA; CDR2 reads FQGNSA. There are 11 residues in the CDR3. V shed 5 bases and J 11 bases; nucleotides not matched to a gene: 5. CDR3 bases: TGTGCCAGCAGCATAACAGGGGTCGCTTTCTTT. As protein: CASSITGVAFF.

The chain combines TRBV7-6 with TRBJ2-1; TRBD2 agrees at 8 bases. V trimming: 5 bases; J trimming: 5 bases; junction bases outside the gene matches: 14. CDR1 is SGHVS, CDR2 FNYEAQ, per germline. This CDR3 spans 17 amino acids. The CDR3 spells CASSRTWASGRNNEQFF. CDR3 sequence (DNA): TGTGCCAGCAGCCGTACTTGGGCTAGCGGGCGAAACAATGAGCAGTTCTTC.

The chain couples TRBV5-1 to TRBJ2-5, with a tentative D call TRBD2 (6 bases). The CDR3 is 15 residues long. Germline V CDR1 and CDR2: SGHRS, YFSETQ. Trimming removed 3 bases from V and 3 bases from J, with 15 bases in between. CDR3 protein: CASSSIRVAEETQYF. The CDR3, as DNA: TGCGCCAGCAGCTCTATAAGGGTAGCGGAAGAGACCCAGTACTTC.

This clone was recorded once. This sequence joins TRBV7-9 and TRBJ1-6; 8 bases match TRBD1. The CDR3 has 14 amino acids. The V segment lost 5 bases and the J segment 6 bases; nucleotides outside the gene matches: 3. Germline CDR1 is SEHNR and CDR2 is FQNEAQ (reference sequence). As DNA, the CDR3 is TGTGCCAGCAGCACAGGGGGGGGTAATTCACCCCTCCACTTT. It translates to CASSTGGGNSPLHF.

The V gene is TRBV5-6, the J gene TRBJ2-7; TRBD1 agrees at 7 bases. CDR1 and CDR2 from the germline V gene are SGHDT and YYEEEE. Trimming took 4 bases from V and 7 from J; bases not matched to a gene: 8. The CDR3 is 13 amino acids. For the CDR3, the DNA is TGTGCCAGCAGCATGGGACAGAAAACTGAGCAGTACTTC. As protein: CASSMGQKTEQYF.

The chain links TRBV9 to TRBJ2-1; 10 nucleotides agree with TRBD2. V trimming: 0 bases; J trimming: 1 base; junction bases outside the gene matches: 16. The CDR3 contains 21 residues. The germline V gene encodes CDR1 SGDLS and CDR2 YYNGEE. CDR3 residues: CASSVDPRTGKAGGSYNEQFF. CDR3 bases: TGTGCCAGCAGCGTAGACCCCCGGACAGGTAAAGCGGGAGGGTCCTACAATGAGCAGTTCTTC. The full variable domain, completed using reference TRBV9 and TRBJ2-1, is DSGVTQTPKHLITATGQRVTLRCSPRSGDLSVYWYQQSLDQGLQFLIQYYNGEERAKGNILERFSAQQFPDLHSELNLSSLELGDSALYFCASSVDPRTGKAGGSYNEQFFGPGTRLTVL.

This rearrangement joins TRBV14 to TRBJ2-1, with a possible D match to TRBD1 (5 bases). The CDR3 extends over 15 amino acids. Germline V gives CDR1 SGHDN, CDR2 FVKESK. The V and J ends lost 4 bases and 4 bases respectively, with 14 bases between them. CDR3 protein: CASSPSSTEYNEQFF. For the CDR3, the DNA is TGTGCCAGCAGCCCTAGTTCGACAGAATACAATGAGCAGTTCTTC.